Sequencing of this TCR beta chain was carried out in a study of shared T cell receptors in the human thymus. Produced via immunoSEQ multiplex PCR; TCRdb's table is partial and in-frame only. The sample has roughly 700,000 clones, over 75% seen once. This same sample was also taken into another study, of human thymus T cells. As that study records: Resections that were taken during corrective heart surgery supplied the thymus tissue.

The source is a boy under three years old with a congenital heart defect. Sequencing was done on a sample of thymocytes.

The CDR3 here is CASSGTGPNEQFF. CDR3 DNA: TGTGCCAGTAGTGGGACAGGGCCGAATGAGCAGTTCTTC. V usage is TRBV19 and J usage is TRBJ2-1, with 9 bases lining up with TRBD1. Germline CDR1 and CDR2: LNHDA and SQIVND (reference sequence). V trimming: 5 bases; J trimming: 7 bases; junction bases outside the gene matches: 3. The CDR3 is made up of 13 amino acids.